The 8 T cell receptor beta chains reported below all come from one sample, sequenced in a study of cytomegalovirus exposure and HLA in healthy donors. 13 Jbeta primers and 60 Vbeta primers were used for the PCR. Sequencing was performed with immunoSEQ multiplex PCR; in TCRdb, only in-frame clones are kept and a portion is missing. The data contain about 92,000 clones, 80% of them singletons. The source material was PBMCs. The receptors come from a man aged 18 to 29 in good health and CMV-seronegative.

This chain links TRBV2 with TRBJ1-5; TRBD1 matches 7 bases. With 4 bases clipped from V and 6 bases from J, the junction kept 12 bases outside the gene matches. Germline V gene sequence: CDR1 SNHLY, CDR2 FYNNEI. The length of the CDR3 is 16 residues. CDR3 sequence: CASSVFQQGRFQPQHF. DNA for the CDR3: TGTGCCAGCAGTGTTTTTCAACAGGGGCGGTTTCAGCCCCAGCATTTT.

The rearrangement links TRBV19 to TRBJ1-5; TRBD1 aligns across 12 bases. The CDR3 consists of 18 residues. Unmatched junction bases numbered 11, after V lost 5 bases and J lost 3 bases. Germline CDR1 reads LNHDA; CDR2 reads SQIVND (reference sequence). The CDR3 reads CASSQRGTGGILNQPQHF. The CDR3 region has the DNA TGTGCCAGTAGTCAGAGAGGGACAGGGGGCATACTCAATCAGCCCCAGCATTTT.

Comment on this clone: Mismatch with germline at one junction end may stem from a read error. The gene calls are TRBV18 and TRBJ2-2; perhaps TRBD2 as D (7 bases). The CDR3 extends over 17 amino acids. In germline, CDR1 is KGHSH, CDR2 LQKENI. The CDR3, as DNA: TGTGCCAGCTCTCCACGAGGGGGGACTACGAACACCGGGGAGCTGTTTTTT. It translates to CASSPRGGTTNTGELFF. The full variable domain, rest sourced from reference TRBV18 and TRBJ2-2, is NAGVMQNPRHLVRRRGQEARLRCSPMKGHSHVYWYRQLPEEGLKFMVYLQKENIIDESGMPKERFSAEFPKEGPSILRIQQVVRGDSAAYFCASSPRGGTTNTGELFFGEGSRLTVL.

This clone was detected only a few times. The CDR3 spells CASSLADTQYF. In nucleotides, the CDR3 is TGTGCCAGCAGCTTGGCTGATACGCAGTATTTT. The J gene is TRBJ2-3, the V gene TRBV5-6; the D is unclear. The V gene lost 0 bases and the J gene lost 6 bases, with 2 bases spanning the gap. Germline CDR1 is SGHDT and CDR2 is YYEEEE. The CDR3 is 11 residues long.

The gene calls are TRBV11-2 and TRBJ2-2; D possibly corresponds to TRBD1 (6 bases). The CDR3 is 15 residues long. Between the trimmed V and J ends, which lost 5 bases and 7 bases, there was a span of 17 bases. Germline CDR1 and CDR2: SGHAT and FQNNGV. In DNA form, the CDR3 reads TGTGCCAGCAGCCGACAGGAAAACACGGGCGGGGAGCTGTTTTTT. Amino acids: CASSRQENTGGELFF.

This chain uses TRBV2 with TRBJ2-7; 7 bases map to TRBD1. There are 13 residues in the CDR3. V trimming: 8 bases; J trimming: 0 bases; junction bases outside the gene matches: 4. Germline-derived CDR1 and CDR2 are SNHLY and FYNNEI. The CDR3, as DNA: TGTGCCAGCGCAGACAGGGCCTCCTACGAGCAGTACTTC. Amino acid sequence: CASADRASYEQYF.

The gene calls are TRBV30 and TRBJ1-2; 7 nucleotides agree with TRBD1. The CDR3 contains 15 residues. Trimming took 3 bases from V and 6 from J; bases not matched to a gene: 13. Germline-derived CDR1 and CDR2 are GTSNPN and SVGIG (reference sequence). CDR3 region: CAWSHKGARGDGYTF. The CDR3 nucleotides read TGTGCCTGGAGCCACAAGGGGGCTAGGGGGGATGGCTACACCTTC.

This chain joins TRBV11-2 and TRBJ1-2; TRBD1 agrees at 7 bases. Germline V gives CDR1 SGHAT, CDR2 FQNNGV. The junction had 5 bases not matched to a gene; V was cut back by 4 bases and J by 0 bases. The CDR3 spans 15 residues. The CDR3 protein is CASSSRDRPNYGYTF. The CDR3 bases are TGTGCCAGCAGCTCCCGGGACAGACCTAACTATGGCTACACCTTC.